The present entry profiles one TCR beta chain with its context. Its antigen remains unidentified. The data originate from a study of cytomegalovirus exposure and HLA in healthy donors (dated by TCRdb to the late 2010s). Background on the whole study: An earlier analysis of some 620 of the donors reported under 300 Gb of sequence data and around 100 million unique TCR beta sequences obtained from around 170 million T cells. Around 320 gigabases of sequencing data and tens of millions of unique TCR sequences were included in an early release covering under 650 HLA-typed donors. The study used immunosequencing to profile the T cell repertoires of approximately 630 subjects and linked those repertoires to cytomegalovirus serostatus. Because of strong linkage in the cohort, roughly five DR-DQ haplotypes were treated as single units for association and clustering. In addition to the first cohort of about 650 subjects, a separate validation cohort of 120 different subjects was used. Typing coverage differed by locus: A, B, C, DRB1 and DQB1 were typed in roughly 629-640 donors, DQA1 in roughly 510, DPA1 in roughly 590, and DPB1 in around 440. Of the 398 genotyped donors, 80% to 90% were placed in the genetic ancestry cluster associated with self-reported Caucasian donors. On average, about 240,000 unique TCR beta nucleotide sequences were sequenced per donor among 398 genotyped donors of the cohort, with roughly 18% of those sequences being non-productive. Alongside the repertoire data, information on donor age, sex, ethnicity and CMV serostatus was compiled. The study aimed to test whether signatures of past pathogen exposure could be identified by cataloging public T cell receptors. In a later genetic analysis, genome-wide SNP genotypes for about 55% of the roughly 670 donors were used, and that subset was treated as a discovery cohort. The later analysis used no new phenotypic data to find candidate immune exposures, relying instead on TCR beta sequences and their occurrence across donors. The study combined high-throughput TCR immunosequencing, statistical association of individual TCRs with disease status, and machine learning to predict cytomegalovirus infection status. HLA typing covered class I and class II loci at four-digit resolution. Every repertoire in the discovery cohort had been generated on one and the same sequencing platform. A later analysis re-examined previously published TCR beta repertoires from around 670 donors and added high-resolution HLA genotyping to investigate patterns of TCR occurrence. An earlier analysis of around 580 of the donors used high-throughput TCR beta sequencing to judge whether each TCR beta V gene segment behaved as functional or pseudogenic.

The paper's findings and limits, for the study overall: Compared with equally common non-associated chains, HLA-associated TCR beta chains in a later analysis were more clonally expanded and had lower generation probabilities. According to a later analysis, parvovirus B19, influenza, CMV and Epstein-Barr virus appeared linked to several top co-occurrence clusters. In a later analysis, 15,000 to 20,000 TCR beta sequences were associated with specific HLA alleles at a false discovery rate of 0.05. A few of the identified cytomegalovirus-associated TCR beta chains were confirmed in vitro to be specific for cytomegalovirus antigens. Linkage disequilibrium might explain the correlated functional status among segregating V segments, but an unknown experimental factor could not be excluded. CMV serostatus was the only immune exposure information available for the cohort. A further reported finding was that TCR beta sequences accurately predicted the HLA-A and HLA-B alleles for most subjects in the first cohort. The study listed 150 to 200 TCR beta chains as associated with cytomegalovirus. The sequencing pipeline was judged likely to have produced a cluster of highly shared sequence variants as a technical artifact. Some 16 rarely observed V segments, including chromosome 9 orphons, were excluded from the earlier analysis of approximately 500 of the donors because counts were too low. An association between a missense DCLRE1C variant and V-gene and J-gene trimming of TCR beta chains was found in a later genetic analysis and replicated in an independent cohort. Roughly uniform sequencing depth across donors was assumed in presence/absence analyses, although this assumption may not hold. In a later genetic analysis, fewer N-insertions in productive TCRs were reported among donors in an Asian-associated ancestry cluster than the roughly 700-donor mean. An earlier analysis of 450 to 750 of the donors showed that most TCR beta V segments appeared in productive rearrangements either about 87% or about 30% of the time, which broadly matched IMGT annotations. In both the original and validation cohorts, the classifier was reported to diagnose cytomegalovirus status with high specificity and sensitivity. When HLA alleles, especially DR and DQ, strongly co-occurred, attributing TCR associations to individual alleles was difficult. Most TCR sequences were seen in very few donors, while some public TCRs were found in many individuals. Most CMV-associated TCR beta chains appeared to be HLA-restricted in a later analysis, and the HLA associations seemed to be driven largely by CMV exposure. The authors suggested that the approach could potentially be generalized to other disease states and immunological phenotypes. Only TCR beta chains were sequenced in this cohort, and the absence of alpha or paired-chain data limited detectable features. Because some donors lacked HLA typing at each locus, the association tests relied only on the typed subset. A later analysis found that TCR association rates varied across HLA loci, with DRB1 alleles showing the most associated TCRs and HLA-C alleles the fewest.

The library was generated by the immunoSEQ multiplex PCR assay. For the multiplex PCR, a mixture combining 60 forward primers for TCR Vbeta segments and 13 reverse primers for TCR Jbeta segments was used. The CDR3 region of rearranged TCR beta genes was amplified from genomic DNA by a multiplex PCR assay. The Illumina HiSeq System was used to sequence the amplified TCR beta libraries as 87-base-pair reads. Concerning the study's data processing: A later analysis counted around 72 million unique TCR beta chains across the 650 to 700 repertoires, and approximately 11 million of these chains were shared by at least two donors. Raw reads were error-corrected and collapsed into unique sequences with a nearest-neighbor algorithm that merged closely related sequences to remove PCR and sequencing errors. V, D and J gene segments were assigned by aligning CDR3 sequences to IMGT reference sequences. For a sequence to be retained, a match of at least six nucleotides to both a V gene segment and a J gene segment was required. Rearrangements were called productive when the CDR3 lacked stop codons and stayed in frame with V and J; all others were non-productive. CDR3 was defined according to IMGT convention as the region running from the second conserved V-encoded cysteine to the conserved J-encoded phenylalanine. The earlier analysis of 550 to 650 of the donors excluded any sequence lacking an unambiguous match to a single V gene segment. In an earlier analysis of roughly 600 of the donors, a V segment was called functional when productive rearrangements were above 56.7%, and segregating when the standard deviation between donors exceeded 5%. To diagnose cytomegalovirus status from the catalog of TCR beta chain sequences, a statistical classification framework was built. V and J gene assignment, in a later analysis, came from comparing TCR nucleotide sequences with IMGT/GENE-DB human TR gene sequences. The TCRdist pipeline was used in a later analysis to assign CDR3 sequences and most-parsimonious VDJ recombination scenarios. In a later analysis, each TCR beta chain was defined by its CDR3 amino acid sequence together with its V-gene family, and reads without a unique V-gene family were excluded. A later analysis removed 592 highly shared, low-generation-probability nucleotide sequences to deal with suspected cross-contamination and a sequencing artifact. For each public chain, a later analysis derived a clonal expansion index from normalized ranks of inferred template counts within each repertoire. In a later analysis, generation probabilities were computed using a VDJ recombination model fitted to out-of-frame rearrangements, and the results were checked against IGoR. In a later analysis, hypergeometric tests were used to score TCR-TCR, TCR-HLA and TCR-CMV co-occurrence, with a repertoire-size bias correction applied to TCR pairs. To estimate false discovery rates, a later analysis permuted the HLA or CMV assignments 20 times. A later analysis grouped co-occurring TCRs with DBSCAN, adding TCRdist sequence similarity when clustering within HLA-allele-positive subsets. Co-occurrence clustering excluded repertoires with fewer than 30,000 or more than 120,000 public chains, plus five with anomalous nucleotide sharing. TCRdb took over this immuneACCESS table, retaining in-frame rearrangements with V and J assigned. Such tables are incomplete; in checked studies, under half of the missing clones stem from an unresolved V gene, and the remainder is unexplained. D and trimming were read from the DNA, whereas the V and J calls and clone size are those reported in that table. This sample's table lists 60,000 to 80,000 clones. The ten top clones hold about 0.82% of the sample.

The cohort comprised some 700 healthy bone marrow donors. Cohort members were all nominally healthy when sampled, although unrecorded immune exposures were likely present. The donor tested CMV seronegative and was one of the 352 seronegative cohort members. A peripheral blood sample was provided by each donor, and peripheral blood mononuclear cells were used for TCR beta sequencing. The Qiagen DNeasy Blood Extraction Kit was used to extract genomic DNA from the blood cell samples. Material: PBMCs. This receptor was identified in a boy between 10 and 17 years old in good health and CMV-seronegative.

The nucleotides are TGTGCCAGCAGCTTGCAGGGGGCGCATTCCTACAATGAGCAGTTCTTC. Translation gives CASSLQGAHSYNEQFF. The chain joins TRBV7-2 to TRBJ2-1, with TRBD1 identical over 8 junction bases. Trimming removed 3 bases from V and 1 base from J; the gene matches leave 5 bases unexplained. The CDR3, from cysteine to phenylalanine, totals 16 residues. Only the CDR3 DNA stays, 48 bases, in frame from base 1. CDR1 SGHTA and CDR2 FQGNSA are derived from the germline V gene.